The source of this T cell receptor (beta chain) is a study of T cells expressing NK-cell markers. Across the study: Sequencing of TCR beta repertoires drew on sorted CD3+CD56+NKG2C+, CD3+CD56+NKG2C- and CD3+CD56-NKG2C+ T cells.

Germline CDR1 LNHDA, CDR2 SQIVND (reference sequence). This CDR3 is built from 14 residues. UMIs accompanied the 5'RACE template switching by which TCR beta cDNA was made. After re-calling the 5' RACE reads, TCRdb lists one entry per CDR3 protein, DNA absent. The record lists 200,000 to 300,000 distinct CDR3 sequences, of which the ten most abundant hold about 0.4%. The source material was blood T cells: a sorted CD56 or NKG2C T cell subset, CD4+ or CD8+ T cells, or bulk PBMC T cells (not recorded which). This TCR was recovered from a man aged 18 to 29 in good health. The V call is TRBV19, the J call TRBJ1-1; the TRBD1 assignment by TCRdb is unverifiable without DNA. Here the CDR3 reads CASSSYRERAEAFF.